What follows are 10 T cell receptor beta chains derived from one specimen sequenced in a study of shared clonotypes between healthy human individuals. Measured with immunoSEQ multiplex PCR; TCRdb has only the in-frame clones, and not every one. Of about 1.1 million clones in the sample, around 77% were seen once. Sequencing used memory CD4+ T cells from PBMCs. Subset of the sample: CD45RA-negative fraction. The source is a man aged 18 to 30 in good health. Some clones in this sample may be carry-over from other donors' samples.

This chain uses TRBV7-3 with TRBJ2-2; D is unclear. The CDR3 contains 14 residues. With 6 bases removed from V and 4 bases from J, the gap between germline ends came to 12 bases. Germline V gene sequence: CDR1 SGHTA, CDR2 FQGTGA. The CDR3 bases are TGTGCCAGCAGGGCCGGACCAACCACCGGGGAGCTGTTTTTT. Its protein is CASRAGPTTGELFF. Combining the CDR3 with reference TRBV7-3 and TRBJ2-2 gives the whole variable domain GAGVSQTPSNKVTEKGKYVELRCDPISGHTALYWYRQSLGQGPEFLIYFQGTGAADDSGLPNDRFFAVRPEGSVSTLKIQRTERGDSAVYLCASRAGPTTGELFFGEGSRLTVL.

J is TRBJ2-5 and V is TRBV29-1, with TRBD2 matching over 9 bases. The CDR3 has 15 residues. V lost 2 bases and J lost 9; bases outside the gene matches: 13. Germline-derived CDR1 and CDR2 are SQVTM and ANQGSEA. For the CDR3, the DNA is TGCAGCGTTGAAATCCTAGCGGGGACGCCCGGGTCCCAGTACTTC. This gives the protein CSVEILAGTPGSQYF.

The DNA for the CDR3 is TGTGCCACCAGCAGAGACCTAGCGGGCCGCACAGATACGCAGTATTTT. It yields the protein CATSRDLAGRTDTQYF. The chain carries TRBV15 and TRBJ2-3; 8 bases map to TRBD2. The CDR3 runs 16 residues. Germline lookup yields CDR1 LNHNV and CDR2 YYDKDF (reference sequence). The V segment lost 0 bases and the J segment 1 base; nucleotides outside the gene matches: 3. The full variable domain, its missing parts supplied by reference TRBV15 and TRBJ2-3, is DAMVIQNPRYQVTQFGKPVTLSCSQTLNHNVMYWYQQKSSQAPKLLFHYYDKDFNNEADTPDNFQSRRPNTSFCFLDIRSPGLGDTAMYLCATSRDLAGRTDTQYFGPGTRLTVL.

The chain employs TRBV15 and TRBJ1-5; tentative D call: TRBD1 (5 bases). Per germline, CDR1 LNHNV and CDR2 YYDKDF (reference sequence). Trimming left V 4 bases short and J 3 bases short, with 13 bases between. CDR3 length: 15 residues. The CDR3 DNA sequence: TGTGCCACCAGCACAGGGCCTTACTCCAATCAGCCCCAGCATTTT. Translated: CATSTGPYSNQPQHF.

This clone was found once. This sequence joins TRBV5-4 and TRBJ2-3, with TRBD1 matching 9 bases. V lost 4 bases, J lost 7 bases, and 10 bases stayed unmatched. CDR1 is SGHNT, CDR2 YYREEE, per germline (reference sequence). This CDR3 spans 15 amino acids. The DNA of the CDR3 is TGTGCCAGCAGCGGCTGGGGGACAGGGCCTTATACGCAGTATTTT. As protein: CASSGWGTGPYTQYF.

This chain connects TRBV5-1 to TRBJ1-2, with 7 bases fitting TRBD1. Losses at the gene ends were 0 bases for V and 7 bases for J; bases not matched to a gene: 9. CDR1 is SGHRS and CDR2 is YFSETQ in the germline V gene. This CDR3 is 15 amino acids long. CDR3: CASSLALTGIPGYTF. Written as DNA, the CDR3 is TGCGCCAGCAGCTTGGCCCTGACAGGGATCCCTGGCTACACCTTC.

V is TRBV29-1 and J is TRBJ2-1; D remains ambiguous. The germline V and J ends were trimmed by 2 bases and 0 bases, with 8 bases remaining between them. The germline V gene has CDR1 SQVTM and CDR2 ANQGSEA. This CDR3 has 14 residues. The CDR3 loop is CSVEWSSSYNEQFF. The CDR3 coding sequence is TGCAGCGTTGAATGGTCGAGCTCCTACAATGAGCAGTTCTTC.

This chain joins TRBV30 and TRBJ1-4; 8 bases agree with TRBD1. The CDR3 contains 15 residues. Germline CDR1 and CDR2: GTSNPN and SVGIG (reference sequence). V lost 4 bases and J lost 7; bases outside the gene matches: 11. The CDR3: CAWNPLDRASEKLFF. The CDR3 DNA reads TGTGCCTGGAACCCACTGGACAGGGCGAGTGAAAAACTGTTTTTT.

This clone turned up a few times. The genes are TRBV12-5 and TRBJ2-3; 7 positions agree with TRBD2. This CDR3 is 12 amino acids long. From germline, CDR1 is LGHNT and CDR2 FRNRAP. Losses at the gene ends were 7 bases for V and 7 bases for J; bases not matched to a gene: 5. The DNA for the CDR3 is TGTGCTAGTGCTATGGGAGGGAATACGCAGTATTTT. Residues: CASAMGGNTQYF.

This chain joins TRBV28 and TRBJ2-1, with D unclear. The CDR3 extends over 12 amino acids. V was trimmed by 7 bases and J by 4 bases, leaving 8 bases between them. Germline CDR1 and CDR2: MDHEN and SYDVKM. CDR3 protein: CASISNYNEQFF. The CDR3 region has the DNA TGTGCCAGCATAAGCAATTACAATGAGCAGTTCTTC.